This passage covers 2 T cell receptor beta chains from one sample sequenced in a study of blood T cell repertoires in COVID-19 (TCRdb year 2020). Library prep was done by the immunoSEQ multiplex PCR assay. Held by TCRdb, this immuneACCESS table contains in-frame sequences only and omits some clones. Under half of the omission traces to an unresolved V gene where checked; the cause of the rest is unknown. The sample table holds a few hundred thousand clones, of which approximately 83% were seen once. The ten largest clones capture 2.2% of the sample. Sequenced: PBMCs or T cells enriched from blood (not recorded which). The source is a man aged 30-40 years who had recovered from COVID-19.

This chain links TRBV6-5 with TRBJ1-1; D unresolved. Trimming cost V 6 bases and J 3 bases, with 14 bases left between them. The germline V gene has CDR1 MNHEY and CDR2 SVGAGI. CDR3 length equals 14 residues. CDR3: CASRTPSKHTEAFF. The CDR3 nucleotides are TGTGCCAGCAGAACTCCGTCGAAGCACACTGAAGCTTTCTTT.

The chain uses TRBV2 and TRBJ1-1; 7 bases align to TRBD1. Germline values: CDR1 SNHLY, CDR2 FYNNEI. V was pared by 2 bases and J by 2 bases, with 5 bases of the junction left unmatched. The CDR3 contains 15 residues. For the CDR3, the DNA is TGTGCCAGCAGTGAATTAGGAGGGGGCAACACTGAAGCTTTCTTT. Protein sequence: CASSELGGGNTEAFF.